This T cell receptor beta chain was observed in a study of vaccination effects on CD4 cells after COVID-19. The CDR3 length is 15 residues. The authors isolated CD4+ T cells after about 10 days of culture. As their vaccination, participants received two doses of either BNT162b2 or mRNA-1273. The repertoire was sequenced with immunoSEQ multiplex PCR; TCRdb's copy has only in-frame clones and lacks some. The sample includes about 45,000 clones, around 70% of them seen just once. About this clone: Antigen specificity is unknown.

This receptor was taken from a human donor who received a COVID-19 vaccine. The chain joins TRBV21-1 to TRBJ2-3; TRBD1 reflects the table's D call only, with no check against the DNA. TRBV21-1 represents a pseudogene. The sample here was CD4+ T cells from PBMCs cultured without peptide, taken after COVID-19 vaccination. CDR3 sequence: CASSNHCQNTDTQYF. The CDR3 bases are TGTGCCAGCAGCAATCATTGCCAGAACACAGATACGCAGTATTTT.